The rows below give T cell receptor beta chains drawn from one sample of a study of shared clonotypes between healthy human individuals. Here immunoSEQ multiplex PCR was the method, and the copy in TCRdb shows in-frame clones only, minus some. The table lists 950,000 to 1,200,000 clones, approximately 77% of them singletons, with roughly 0.83% in the top ten. The sequencing input was memory CD4+ T cells from PBMCs. Every receptor here comes from a man aged 18 to 30 in good health. Some clones in this sample may be carry-over from other donors' samples. CDR3s include the opening cysteine and the closing phenylalanine or tryptophan. The D gene is left open where the match is weak. Only part of the rows carry a size: once, few, many, or a class if the clone is expanded.

clone_size | d_call | cdr3_length | j_call | v_call | cdr3_nt | cdr3_aa
NA | NA | 14 | TRBJ1-2 | TRBV10-3 | TGTGCCATCAGTGAGTCGGGAGAGAACTATGGCTACACCTTC | CAISESGENYGYTF
once | TRBD2 | 15 | TRBJ2-5 | TRBV5-1 | TGCGCCAGCAGCAGACTAGCGGGAGTGGGGGAGACCCAGTACTTC | CASSRLAGVGETQYF
few | NA | 14 | TRBJ2-2 | TRBV6-5 | TGTGCCAGCAGTTTCGGCCAGAACACCGGGGAGCTGTTTTTT | CASSFGQNTGELFF
once | NA | 19 | TRBJ2-5 | TRBV10-3 | TGTGCCATCAGTGGAATTGAGCAAAAACAGGTATCGGTGCGGGAGACCCAGTACTTC | CAISGIEQKQVSVRETQYF
NA | TRBD2 | 18 | TRBJ2-7 | TRBV18 | TGTGCCAGCTCACCTGACCTGGGACTAGCGGAGAATCCCTACGAGCAGTACTTC | CASSPDLGLAENPYEQYF
NA | TRBD1 | 13 | TRBJ1-2 | TRBV2 | TGTGCCAGCTCTACAGGGGGCAACTATGGCTACACCTTC | CASSTGGNYGYTF
NA | NA | 14 | TRBJ2-7 | TRBV25-1 | TGTGCCAGCAGCCCGGGACACAGCTCCTACGAGCAGTACTTC | CASSPGHSSYEQYF
NA | NA | 15 | TRBJ2-5 | TRBV5-6 | TGTGCCAGCAGCTTGGTTGGGGGTGTTCAAGAGACCCAGTACTTC | CASSLVGGVQETQYF
NA | TRBD2 | 16 | TRBJ2-3 | TRBV9 | TGTGCCAGCAGCTCTCTAGCGGGAGGCGGCACAGATACGCAGTATTTT | CASSSLAGGGTDTQYF
many | NA | 14 | TRBJ2-3 | TRBV7-3 | TGTGCCAGCAGCCCCCCCGGGGGCACAGATACGCAGTATTTT | CASSPPGGTDTQYF
NA | TRBD1 | 15 | TRBJ1-5 | TRBV5-8 | TGTGCCAGCAGCTTCGGGACAGGGCGCAATCAGCCCCAGCATTTT | CASSFGTGRNQPQHF
once | NA | 13 | TRBJ2-7 | TRBV4-1 | TGCGCCAACAGCCGCCGGGACTCGAGTGAGCAGTACTTC | CANSRRDSSEQYF
NA | NA | 12 | TRBJ2-1 | TRBV30 | TGTGCCTGGAGCCCTACTGACGATGAGCAGTTCTTC | CAWSPTDDEQFF